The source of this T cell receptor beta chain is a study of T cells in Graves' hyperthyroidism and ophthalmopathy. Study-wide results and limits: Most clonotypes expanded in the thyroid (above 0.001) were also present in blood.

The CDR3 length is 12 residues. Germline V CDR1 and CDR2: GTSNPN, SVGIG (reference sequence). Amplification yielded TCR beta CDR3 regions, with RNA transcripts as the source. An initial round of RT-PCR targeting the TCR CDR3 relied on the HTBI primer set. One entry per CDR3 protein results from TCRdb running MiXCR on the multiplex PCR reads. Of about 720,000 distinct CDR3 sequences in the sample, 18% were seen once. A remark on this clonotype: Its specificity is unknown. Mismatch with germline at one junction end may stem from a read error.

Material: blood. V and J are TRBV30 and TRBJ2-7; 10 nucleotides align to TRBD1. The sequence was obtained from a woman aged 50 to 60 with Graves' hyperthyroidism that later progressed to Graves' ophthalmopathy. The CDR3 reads CAWRTGGYGQYF. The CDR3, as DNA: TGTGCCTGGAGGACAGGGGGCTACGGGCAGTACTTC.